This T cell receptor (beta chain) was recovered during a study of cytomegalovirus exposure and HLA in healthy donors. Study information: Of approximately 400 genotyped donors, roughly 81% clustered with self-reported Caucasian donors.

The germline V gene has CDR1 LGHNA and CDR2 YSLEER. The CDR3 covers 13 residues. V lost 4 bases to trimming and J lost 6 bases; unmatched junction nucleotides: 3. Donors in the study were healthy people who gave bone marrow. With regard to this clone: Its antigen is unidentified.

Overall study findings and caveats: It was confirmed in vitro that a few of the CMV-associated chains were specific for CMV antigens.

A multiplex PCR was run with 60 Vbeta primers and 13 Jbeta primers. TCRdb's copy holds only in-frame clones and misses some; the assay was immunoSEQ multiplex PCR. This table has 150,000 to 200,000 clones, 70% to 85% appearing once. What was sequenced was PBMCs. The chain links TRBV4-3 to TRBJ2-3, with 8 bases lining up with TRBD1. This TCR was recovered from a boy younger than 10 in good health and CMV-seronegative. This chain's CDR3 is CASSRQGADTQYF. As DNA, the CDR3 is TGCGCCAGCAGCCGTCAGGGGGCGGATACGCAGTATTTT.